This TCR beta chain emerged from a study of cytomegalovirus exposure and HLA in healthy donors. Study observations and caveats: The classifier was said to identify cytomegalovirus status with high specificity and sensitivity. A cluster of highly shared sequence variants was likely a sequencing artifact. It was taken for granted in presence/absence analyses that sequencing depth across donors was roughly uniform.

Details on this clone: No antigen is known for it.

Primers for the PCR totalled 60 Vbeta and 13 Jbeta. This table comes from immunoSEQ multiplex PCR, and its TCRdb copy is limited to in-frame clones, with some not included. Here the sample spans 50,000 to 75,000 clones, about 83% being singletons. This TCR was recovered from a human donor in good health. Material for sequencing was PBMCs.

This CDR3 is CASSPRGTGIPYYGYTF. The CDR3 nucleotides are TGTGCCAGCAGCCCCCGCGGGACAGGCATACCCTACTATGGCTACACCTTC. The chain links TRBV5-6 to TRBJ1-2; TRBD1 aligns across 8 bases. CDR1 is SGHDT and CDR2 is YYEEEE in the germline V gene. The CDR3 has 17 amino acids. J was trimmed by 3 bases and V by 4 bases; bases with no gene match: 14.